The rows below give T cell receptor beta chains drawn from one sample of a study of blood T cell repertoires in COVID-19. Assay used: immunoSEQ multiplex PCR; TCRdb lists only in-frame clones, some missing. The table lists about 200,000 clones, approximately 83% of them singletons, with around 3% in the top ten. The sample was peripheral blood. The receptors originated from a man aged 55-75 years with acute or convalescent COVID-19. The CDR3 runs from the conserved cysteine through the conserved F or W. The D gene is left open where the match is weak. Not every row has a clone size; where given, it reads once, few, many or a size class.

d_gene | abundance | j_gene | v_gene | CDR3aa | CDR3nt
TRBD1 | NA | TRBJ2-1 | TRBV6-5 | CASRQGGNEQFF | TGTGCCAGCAGACAGGGGGGAAATGAGCAGTTCTTC
TRBD2 | NA | TRBJ2-5 | TRBV4-1 | CASSQPTQAGAEAGTQYF | TGCGCCAGCAGCCAACCCACGCAGGCGGGAGCCGAGGCGGGGACCCAGTACTTC
TRBD2 | NA | TRBJ2-5 | TRBV5-1 | CASGPGEGTKTQYF | TGCGCCAGCGGGCCCGGGGAGGGGACGAAGACCCAGTACTTC
NA | few | TRBJ1-3 | TRBV5-1 | CASSLLGGASGNTIYF | TGCGCCAGCAGCTTGTTAGGTGGGGCGTCTGGAAACACCATATATTTT
NA | NA | TRBJ1-4 | TRBV5-1 | CASSLAPGPNEKLFF | TGCGCCAGCAGCTTGGCGCCAGGCCCCAATGAAAAACTGTTTTTT
TRBD1 | NA | TRBJ2-1 | TRBV24-1 | CATSRGQGDNEQFF | TGTGCCACCAGCAGAGGACAGGGCGACAATGAGCAGTTCTTC
NA | NA | TRBJ2-1 | TRBV27 | CASASTHEQFF | TGTGCCAGCGCCAGTACACATGAGCAGTTCTTC
TRBD1 | NA | TRBJ2-2 | TRBV3-1/TRBV3-2 | CASSHPDRGQNGELFF | TGTGCCAGCAGCCATCCGGACAGGGGGCAGAACGGGGAGCTGTTTTTT
NA | NA | TRBJ2-7 | TRBV27 | CASSRTAPYEQYF | TGTGCCAGCAGTAGGACAGCTCCCTACGAGCAGTACTTC
NA | NA | TRBJ2-2 | TRBV7-3 | CASSFGGAAGELFF | TGTGCCAGCAGCTTCGGAGGGGCGGCCGGGGAGCTGTTTTTT
NA | NA | TRBJ1-6 | TRBV28 | CASRAALFSYNSPLHF | TGTGCCAGCAGGGCCGCCCTGTTCTCCTATAATTCACCCCTCCACTTT
TRBD1 | NA | TRBJ2-7 | TRBV28 | CASSFPGQGTLEQYF | TGTGCCAGCAGTTTTCCCGGACAGGGGACACTAGAGCAGTACTTC
TRBD2 | NA | TRBJ2-7 | TRBV27 | CASSPTGLAMGEQYF | TGTGCCAGCAGCCCTACTGGACTAGCGATGGGCGAGCAGTACTTC
NA | NA | TRBJ2-7 | TRBV28 | CASSGQQQYF | TGTGCCAGCAGCGGACAGCAACAGTACTTC
TRBD1 | NA | TRBJ1-6 | TRBV27 | CASSSPRQGANSPLHF | TGTGCCAGCAGTTCGCCCCGACAGGGGGCTAATTCACCCCTCCACTTT
TRBD2 | NA | TRBJ2-2 | TRBV11-2 | CASRAFGGDTGELFF | TGTGCCAGCAGAGCCTTCGGGGGGGACACCGGGGAGCTGTTTTTT
NA | NA | TRBJ2-3 | TRBV4-2 | CASSQGRGDTQYF | TGTGCCAGCAGCCAAGGGAGGGGAGATACGCAGTATTTT
NA | few | TRBJ1-3 | TRBV9 | CASSVYGISGNTIYF | TGTGCCAGCAGCGTATACGGGATATCAGGAAACACCATATATTTT
NA | once | TRBJ2-7 | TRBV15 | CATRRQGMGEQYF | TGTGCCACCAGGCGGCAGGGGATGGGCGAGCAGTACTTC
TRBD1 | NA | TRBJ1-5 | TRBV30 | CAWSAGGNQPQHF | TGTGCCTGGAGCGCAGGGGGAAATCAGCCCCAGCATTTT
TRBD2 | NA | TRBJ2-2 | TRBV29-1 | CSVRGLAGDSYTGELFF | TGCAGCGTCCGCGGACTAGCGGGAGACTCGTACACCGGGGAGCTGTTTTTT
NA | NA | TRBJ1-3 | TRBV18 | CASSPGQTGNTIYF | TGTGCCAGCTCACCAGGACAGACCGGAAACACCATATATTTT
NA | NA | TRBJ1-5 | TRBV28 | CASSGGIDSNQPQHF | TGTGCCAGCAGTGGGGGGATTGATAGCAATCAGCCCCAGCATTTT
TRBD2 | NA | TRBJ2-1 | TRBV14 | CASSQPGLAGDYNEQFF | TGTGCCAGCAGCCAACCGGGACTAGCGGGAGACTACAATGAGCAGTTCTTC
TRBD1 | NA | TRBJ2-7 | TRBV6-6 | CASSSPDRAVYEQYF | TGTGCCAGCAGTTCCCCCGACAGGGCGGTCTACGAGCAGTACTTC